The entry below gives a single T cell receptor (beta chain) sequence along with its context. The table came from immunoSEQ multiplex PCR; TCRdb's copy has only in-frame clones and leaves some out. This sample has 120,000 to 150,000 clones; approximately 80% occur once, and the top ten carry 5.5% to 8%. The CDR3 totals 13 residues. CDR1 and CDR2 from the germline V gene are LNHDA and SQIVND (reference sequence). The V end was cut by 5 bases, the J end by 1 base, with 5 bases between. The data derive from a study of blood T cell repertoires in COVID-19. This clonotype was sampled from a human donor in a cohort sampled during active COVID-19. Sequenced sample: peripheral blood. The chain is built from TRBV19 and TRBJ1-4; D gene ambiguous. CDR3 sequence reads: CASSYLTNEKLFF. The CDR3 DNA sequence: TGTGCCAGTAGTTATCTAACTAATGAAAAACTGTTTTTT. The full variable domain, completed using reference TRBV19 and TRBJ1-4, is DGGITQSPKYLFRKEGQNVTLSCEQNLNHDAMYWYRQDPGQGLRLIYYSQIVNDFQKGDIAEGYSVSREKKESFPLTVTSAQKNPTAFYLCASSYLTNEKLFFGSGTQLSVL.